A single sample gave rise to the 17 T cell receptor beta chains below, sequenced in a study of cytomegalovirus exposure and HLA in healthy donors. Primers: 60 Vbeta forward and 13 Jbeta reverse. The data were produced by immunoSEQ multiplex PCR, yet TCRdb's version contains in-frame clones alone and is incomplete. This sample's table reports tens of thousands of clones. The specimen sequenced was PBMCs. The receptors stem from a man between 18 and 35 years old in good health and CMV-seropositive.

This rearrangement joins TRBV5-1 to TRBJ2-1; D unresolved. This CDR3 comprises 11 residues. The germline V gene encodes CDR1 SGHRS and CDR2 YFSETQ. Trimming stripped 3 bases from V and 13 bases from J, with 11 bases between. The CDR3 spells CASSSPGHQFF. CDR3 sequence (DNA): TGCGCCAGCAGCTCCCCCGGTCACCAGTTCTTC.

V gene TRBV5-1 combines with J gene TRBJ2-7; maybe TRBD1 (5 bases). Germline V gene sequence: CDR1 SGHRS, CDR2 YFSETQ. The CDR3 extends over 17 amino acids. Trimming stripped 5 bases from V and 3 bases from J, with 24 bases between. The CDR3 bases are TGCGCCAGCAGTTCGAGGCCTGACAGCCAACAACACTACGAGCAGTACTTC. It translates to CASSSRPDSQQHYEQYF.

V and J are TRBV19 and TRBJ2-7; 10 bases map to TRBD2. Germline CDR1 is LNHDA and CDR2 is SQIVND (reference sequence). With V trimmed by 1 base and J by 3 bases, 3 bases remained unmatched. CDR3 size: 15 residues. The CDR3 DNA reads as TGTGCCAGTAGTATAGGAGCTAGCGGGAGCTACGAGCAGTACTTC. Translating it yields CASSIGASGSYEQYF. Full variable domain (rest looked up from reference TRBV19 and TRBJ2-7): DGGITQSPKYLFRKEGQNVTLSCEQNLNHDAMYWYRQDPGQGLRLIYYSQIVNDFQKGDIAEGYSVSREKKESFPLTVTSAQKNPTAFYLCASSIGASGSYEQYFGPGTRLTVT.

This chain uses TRBV11-2 with TRBJ2-7, with 11 bases fitting TRBD1. Germline values: CDR1 SGHAT, CDR2 FQNNGV. The CDR3 runs 14 residues. Trimming cost V 5 bases and J 3 bases; bases outside gene matches: 3. The CDR3 DNA follows: TGTGCCAGCAGCCGGGGACAGGGGGGCTACGAGCAGTACTTC. It codes for CASSRGQGGYEQYF. Supplemented by reference TRBV11-2 and TRBJ2-7, the full variable domain reads EAGVAQSPRYKIIEKRQSVAFWCNPISGHATLYWYQQILGQGPKLLIQFQNNGVVDDSQLPKDRFSAERLKGVDSTLKIQPAKLEDSAVYLCASSRGQGGYEQYFGPGTRLTVT.

CDR3 region: CASSLTSGSRLHEQFF. The DNA of the CDR3 is TGTGCCAGCAGTCTGACTAGCGGGAGTCGGTTACATGAGCAGTTCTTC. The V and J genes are TRBV28 and TRBJ2-1; TRBD2 agrees at 12 bases. J gave up 8 bases and V 5 bases, and 10 bases lay outside the gene matches. Germline V gene sequence: CDR1 MDHEN, CDR2 SYDVKM. The CDR3 contains 16 residues.

The gene calls are TRBV7-6 and TRBJ2-5; D might be TRBD1 (6 bases). The CDR3 has 13 amino acids. The V end lost 4 bases, the J end lost 3 bases, and 9 bases lay between the germline ends. Looked up from germline, CDR1 is SGHVS and CDR2 is FNYEAQ. The CDR3 nucleotides read TGTGCCAGCAGCTATCCAGGGGAAGAGACCCAGTACTTC. Its protein product is CASSYPGEETQYF.

This rearrangement joins TRBV19 to TRBJ1-1; TRBD1 matches 9 bases. The CDR3 contains 16 residues. The V and J ends lost 1 base and 3 bases, in that order; junction bases with no gene match: 6. Germline-derived CDR1 and CDR2 are LNHDA and SQIVND (reference sequence). The DNA for the CDR3 is TGTGCCAGTAGTATAGCCAGCCGGGACAGGGACACTGAAGCTTTCTTT. Protein product: CASSIASRDRDTEAFF.

The rearrangement links TRBV11-2 to TRBJ2-5; the match to TRBD1 covers 8 bases. The V gene's germline CDR1 is SGHAT and CDR2 FQNNGV. This CDR3 contains 16 residues. After removal of 5 bases from V and 3 bases from J, the junction contained 11 bases not matched to a gene. CDR3 DNA: TGTGCCAGCAGCCTCCGGGACAGGAGCTGGAAAGAGACCCAGTACTTC. Translating it yields CASSLRDRSWKETQYF.

This sequence joins TRBV5-4 and TRBJ1-2; a weak D match, TRBD1 (5 bases). The CDR3 is 14 amino acids. In germline, CDR1 is SGHNT, CDR2 YYREEE (reference sequence). V dropped 5 bases and J dropped 2 bases, with 13 bases sitting between them. The CDR3 spells CASRPGRTNYGYTF. The CDR3, as DNA: TGTGCCAGCAGACCCGGACGGACAAACTATGGCTACACCTTC.

This rearrangement joins TRBV6-5 to TRBJ2-5, with 10 bases fitting TRBD1. The CDR3 is made up of 15 amino acids. Trimming cost V 7 bases and J 3 bases; bases outside gene matches: 8. Germline lookup yields CDR1 MNHEY and CDR2 SVGAGI. CDR3 bases: TGTGCCAGCACCATAGGACAGGGGGAAGAAGAGACCCAGTACTTC. It yields the protein CASTIGQGEEETQYF.

DNA for the CDR3: TGTGCCAGCAGTTTCCCGGACAGGGTAGGGTACGAGCAGTACTTC. Its translation is CASSFPDRVGYEQYF. This chain uses TRBV28 with TRBJ2-7, with 8 nucleotides matching TRBD1. Germline trimming cut 3 bases from V and 4 bases from J; bases unmatched to any gene: 8. The CDR3 sequence is 15 residues long. Germline V gene lookup returns CDR1 MDHEN and CDR2 SYDVKM. Complete variable domain (other parts from reference TRBV28 and TRBJ2-7): DVKVTQSSRYLVKRTGEKVFLECVQDMDHENMFWYRQDPGLGLRLIYFSYDVKMKEKGDIPEGYSVSREKKERFSLILESASTNQTSMYLCASSFPDRVGYEQYFGPGTRLTVT.

This chain links TRBV13 with TRBJ1-1; possibly TRBD1 for D (5 bases). CDR1 PRHDT and CDR2 FYEKMQ come from the germline V gene (reference sequence). V was pared by 5 bases and J by 0 bases, with 10 bases between. This CDR3 has 14 amino acids. This chain's CDR3 is CASSRGVLNTEAFF. Here the CDR3 DNA reads TGTGCCAGCAGCCGGGGGGTCTTGAACACTGAAGCTTTCTTT. The whole variable domain, filled in from reference TRBV13 and TRBJ1-1, reads AAGVIQSPRHLIKEKRETATLKCYPIPRHDTVYWYQQGPGQDPQFLISFYEKMQSDKGSIPDRFSAQQFSDYHSELNMSSLELGDSALYFCASSRGVLNTEAFFGQGTRLTVV.

This sequence joins TRBV7-8 and TRBJ1-2; a possible D gene is TRBD1 (6 bases). The germline V gene encodes CDR1 SGHVS and CDR2 FQNEAQ. V lost 1 base to trimming and J lost 5 bases, with 14 bases between them. The CDR3 is 15 residues long. CDR3 sequence: CASSLVEGEAYGYTF. As DNA, the CDR3 is TGTGCCAGCAGCTTAGTCGAGGGGGAAGCATATGGCTACACCTTC.

This rearrangement joins TRBV5-5 to TRBJ2-1, with TRBD1 identical over 9 bases. CDR1 and CDR2 from the germline V gene are SGHKS and YYEKEE (reference sequence). After removal of 3 bases from V and 5 bases from J, the junction contained 9 bases not matched to a gene. The CDR3 consists of 16 residues. Here the CDR3 DNA reads TGTGCCAGCAGCTATATTGCGGGACAGGGTAACAATGAGCAGTTCTTC. It codes for CASSYIAGQGNNEQFF.

The CDR3 reads CASSLGQVTYEQYF. The CDR3 nucleotides read TGCGCCAGCAGCTTGGGCCAGGTCACGTACGAGCAGTACTTC. This rearrangement joins TRBV5-1 to TRBJ2-7; D uncertain. Germline V gene sequence: CDR1 SGHRS, CDR2 YFSETQ. This CDR3 is 14 amino acids long. V lost 0 bases, J lost 4 bases, and 11 bases lay in between.

The gene calls are TRBV9 and TRBJ2-7; D might be TRBD1 (6 bases). Per the germline V gene, CDR1 is SGDLS and CDR2 is YYNGEE. The CDR3 consists of 15 residues. Trimming removed 0 bases at V and 2 bases at J, with 12 bases between. The CDR3 nucleotides read TGTGCCAGCAGCGTAGGCAGGGGTGAGCCCTACGAGCAGTACTTC. As protein: CASSVGRGEPYEQYF. Looking up the rest from reference TRBV9 and TRBJ2-7 gives the full variable domain: DSGVTQTPKHLITATGQRVTLRCSPRSGDLSVYWYQQSLDQGLQFLIQYYNGEERAKGNILERFSAQQFPDLHSELNLSSLELGDSALYFCASSVGRGEPYEQYFGPGTRLTVT.

The chain has TRBV19 and TRBJ2-1, with 13 nucleotides matching TRBD2. The germline gives CDR1 LNHDA, CDR2 SQIVND (reference sequence). The J segment lost 6 bases and the V segment lost 3 bases, leaving 8 bases of the junction unmatched. The CDR3 runs to 17 residues. CDR3 sequence: CASSIELLAGGPNEQFF. The CDR3 DNA reads TGTGCCAGTAGTATCGAACTACTAGCGGGGGGGCCCAATGAGCAGTTCTTC.